This passage covers 16 T cell receptor beta chains from one sample sequenced in a study of blood T cells in healthy people across ages. A J-beta primer mix and a sample-barcoded 5' primer were used in a second PCR of about 7 to 12 cycles. TCRdb passed the 5' RACE reads through MiXCR, listing each CDR3 protein once. The sample lists approximately 1,700,000 distinct CDR3 sequences; 39% were seen once. The sequencing input was blood. The source of these receptors is a human donor in good health.

V is TRBV6-1 and J is TRBJ2-7; 10 bases align to TRBD1. The CDR3 is 15 amino acids. Germline V gene sequence: CDR1 MNHNS, CDR2 SASEGT. The ends lost 1 base at V and 3 bases at J; junction bases unmatched: 3. The CDR3: CASSEGQGANYEQYF. The CDR3 DNA reads as TGTGCCAGCAGTGAAGGACAGGGGGCTAACTACGAGCAGTACTTC.

V is TRBV5-1 and J is TRBJ2-2; D perhaps matches TRBD1 (5 bases). Germline assignment: CDR1 SGHRS and CDR2 YFSETQ. Trimming stripped 4 bases from V and 4 bases from J, with 14 bases between. The CDR3 loop spans 15 amino acids. DNA of the CDR3: TGCGCCAGCAGCCTCCGAATCCAGGGCACCGGGGAGCTGTTTTTT. Its protein is CASSLRIQGTGELFF.

The gene calls are TRBV29-1 and TRBJ2-5; weak D call: TRBD2 (6 bases). From germline, CDR1 is SQVTM and CDR2 ANQGSEA. The CDR3 runs to 13 residues. Trimming shortened V by 5 bases and J by 11 bases, and 21 bases separated the two germline ends. CDR3 nucleotides: TGCAGCGTTTCTCCGGGGGACCCCCCTGAGCAGTACTTC. This encodes CSVSPGDPPEQYF.

This clonotype was seen repeatedly, ten times or more. The chain recombines TRBV29-1 with TRBJ2-1; 7 nucleotides align to TRBD2. Germline-derived CDR1 and CDR2 are SQVTM and ANQGSEA. Losses at the gene ends were 5 bases for V and 5 bases for J; bases not matched to a gene: 6. The CDR3 runs to 13 residues. CDR3 region: CSVPGLGNNEQFF. The DNA for the CDR3 is TGCAGCGTTCCCGGACTAGGAAACAATGAGCAGTTCTTC.

This sequence joins TRBV20-1 and TRBJ2-1; TRBD2 might be the D (5 bases). The CDR3 extends over 15 amino acids. Germline CDR1 and CDR2: DFQATT and SNEGSKA (reference sequence). The V and J ends lost 0 bases and 2 bases respectively, with 11 bases between them. CDR3: CSARDGGKPYNEQFF. Here the CDR3 DNA reads TGCAGTGCTAGAGACGGAGGCAAACCCTACAATGAGCAGTTCTTC.

This rearrangement joins TRBV2 to TRBJ2-5; D remains unclear. Looked up from germline, CDR1 is SNHLY and CDR2 is FYNNEI. The CDR3 extends over 13 amino acids. V was trimmed by 4 bases and J by 4 bases, leaving 10 bases between them. The CDR3 sequence is CASSGAVIETQYF. The CDR3 DNA is TGTGCCAGCAGTGGGGCAGTGATAGAGACCCAGTACTTC. Full variable domain (remainder filled in from reference TRBV2 and TRBJ2-5): EPEVTQTPSHQVTQMGQEVILRCVPISNHLYFYWYRQILGQKVEFLVSFYNNEISEKSEIFDDQFSVERPDGSNFTLKIRSTKLEDSAMYFCASSGAVIETQYFGPGTRLLVL.

The rearrangement uses TRBV6-6 and TRBJ1-5; D gene uncertain. Germline loops: CDR1 MNHNY, CDR2 SVGAGI (reference sequence). Deletions cut 2 bases from V and 0 bases from J, with 8 bases between. The CDR3 covers 15 residues. The CDR3 bases are TGTGCCAGCAGTTACGATCAGTATAGCAATCAGCCCCAGCATTTT. Translated: CASSYDQYSNQPQHF.

The chain is built from TRBV24-1 and TRBJ2-5; D unresolved. The germline V gene has CDR1 KGHDR and CDR2 SFDVKD. CDR3 length: 13 amino acids. V lost 2 bases and J lost 4, with 7 bases in between. The CDR3: CATSDSRRETQYF. Here the CDR3 DNA reads TGTGCCACCAGTGATTCAAGGAGAGAGACCCAGTACTTC.

This clonotype was found a few times. The CDR3 sequence: CASSTAGGRSPYNEQFF. The CDR3 bases are TGTGCCAGCAGCACAGCAGGCGGTCGCAGCCCCTACAATGAGCAGTTCTTC. The chain couples TRBV12-3 or TRBV12-4 to TRBJ2-1; no firm D call. Trimming took off 6 bases at V and 2 bases at J, with 20 bases between the two ends. The CDR3 extends over 17 amino acids.

The table lists this clonotype with a few counts. The rearrangement uses TRBV6-6 and TRBJ2-7; D is uncertain. Germline V gives CDR1 MNHNY, CDR2 SVGAGI (reference sequence). V lost 0 bases and J lost 5, with 8 bases in between. The CDR3 has 13 amino acids. CDR3 DNA: TGTGCCAGCAGTTACTCCAAGTACGACGAGCAGTACTTC. This gives the protein CASSYSKYDEQYF.

The rearrangement uses TRBV7-9 and TRBJ2-6, with no clear D. Trimming pared 5 bases from V and 0 bases from J, leaving 14 bases between. The CDR3 extends over 17 amino acids. Germline V gene lookup returns CDR1 SEHNR and CDR2 FQNEAQ (reference sequence). In DNA, the CDR3 is TGTGCCAGCAGCCCCCCGGGCCTTACCTCTGGGGCCAACGTCCTGACTTTC. Its protein product is CASSPPGLTSGANVLTF.

As to this clonotype: This clone may be a read error of a much larger clone one base away. The chain is built from TRBV20-1 and TRBJ2-1; the match to TRBD2 covers 9 bases. The J call may be mistaken, given a closer DNA end match to TRBJ2-7. The CDR3 totals 16 residues. Germline CDR1 DFQATT, CDR2 SNEGSKA (reference sequence). For the CDR3, the DNA is TGCAGTGCTAGGGCTAGCGGGGTGATAAAATACAATGAGCAGTACTTC. Residues: CSARASGVIKYNEQYF.

V gene TRBV7-9 combines with J gene TRBJ2-1; D is perhaps TRBD2 (5 bases). Trimming cost V 2 bases and J 5 bases, with 22 bases left between them. This CDR3 spans 18 amino acids. The V gene's germline CDR1 is SEHNR and CDR2 FQNEAQ (reference sequence). In nucleotides, the CDR3 is TGTGCCAGCAGCTTATTGGGCGGAGGCCAGAGCCTAAACAATGAGCAGTTCTTC. This sequence encodes CASSLLGGGQSLNNEQFF.

This clonotype was counted only a few times. The junction departs from the called germline gene at one end, perhaps through a read error. The V and J genes are TRBV11-2 and TRBJ2-6; D is ambiguous. Germline V CDR1 and CDR2: SGHAT, FQNNGV. This CDR3 region has 19 residues. Here the CDR3 DNA reads TGTGCCAGCAGCGGCGAACAAATGTACATCGGCTCTGGGGTCAACGTCCTGACTTTC. It is translated as CASSGEQMYIGSGVNVLTF. The full variable domain, with the rest looked up from reference TRBV11-2 and TRBJ2-6, is EAGVAQSPRYKIIEKRQSVAFWCNPISGHATLYWYQQILGQGPKLLIQFQNNGVVDDSQLPKDRFSAERLKGVDSTLKIQPAKLEDSAVYLCASSGEQMYIGSGVNVLTFGAGSRLTVL.

This clonotype was counted only a few times. The V call is TRBV20-1, the J call TRBJ2-5; either TRBD1 or TRBD2 may fit D (6 bases each). Germline V gives CDR1 DFQATT, CDR2 SNEGSKA (reference sequence). The CDR3 extends over 16 amino acids. Trimming shortened V by 0 bases and J by 6 bases, and 20 bases separated the two germline ends. CDR3 sequence reads: CSARDRGGGDIKTQYF. The CDR3, as DNA: TGCAGTGCTAGAGATCGGGGAGGTGGGGACATTAAGACCCAGTACTTC.

CDR3 DNA: TGCAGTGCTAGAGTTCCCTTGGCGGGAGAGCAGTACTTC. Translating it yields CSARVPLAGEQYF. The V and J genes are TRBV20-1 and TRBJ2-7, with D possibly TRBD2 on 6 matching bases. Per the germline V gene, CDR1 is DFQATT and CDR2 is SNEGSKA (reference sequence). V shed 1 base and J shed 7 bases, with 14 bases lying between them. The CDR3 runs 13 residues.